The 24 T cell receptor beta chains below all came from one sample that was sequenced in a study of blood T cell repertoires in COVID-19 (dated by TCRdb to the early 2020s). Libraries were prepared through the immunoSEQ multiplex PCR assay. TCRdb obtained this table from immuneACCESS and retained in-frame rearrangements with V and J assigned. These tables miss some clones; where compared with another copy, unresolved V genes account for less than half of the shortfall, and the remainder is unexplained. The sample table shows 200,000 to 250,000 clones, and approximately 78% are seen once. The top ten constitute 7.5% to 9.5% of the sample. The sample consisted of peripheral blood. These receptors were obtained from a woman of 80 years or more with COVID-19, enrolled during active disease.

This clone showed up just once. The same CDR3 is also encoded by other DNA sequences in this sample. The chain employs TRBV18 and TRBJ1-4; 7 nucleotides align to TRBD1. Germline CDR1 and CDR2: KGHSH and LQKENI. This CDR3 is 13 amino acids long. The ends lost 4 bases at V and 5 bases at J; junction bases unmatched: 1. The CDR3 here is CASSQGQNEKLFF. CDR3 DNA sequence: TGTGCCAGCTCACAGGGACAGAATGAAAAACTGTTTTTT.

The chain combines TRBV30 with TRBJ1-1; 7 bases align to TRBD1. Germline V lookup: CDR1 GTSNPN, CDR2 SVGIG (reference sequence). CDR3 size: 13 residues. J was trimmed by 2 bases and V by 5 bases; bases with no gene match: 5. Here the CDR3 reads CAWDRASNTEAFF. Written as DNA, the CDR3 is TGTGCCTGGGACAGGGCTTCCAACACTGAAGCTTTCTTT. The full variable domain, rest sourced from reference TRBV30 and TRBJ1-1, is SQTIHQWPATLVQPVGSPLSLECTVEGTSNPNLYWYRQAAGRGLQLLFYSVGIGQISSEVPQNLSASRPQDRQFILSSKKLLLSDSGFYLCAWDRASNTEAFFGQGTRLTVV.

The chain recombines TRBV6-5 with TRBJ2-5, with TRBD2 as a possible D gene (5 bases). The CDR3 loop spans 13 amino acids. Trimming removed 6 bases from V and 5 bases from J, with 13 bases in between. Germline V gives CDR1 MNHEY, CDR2 SVGAGI. Here the CDR3 reads CASRSLARETQYF. The CDR3 nucleotides are TGTGCCAGCAGGAGTCTAGCACGGGAGACCCAGTACTTC.

Points on this clone: The junction departs from the called germline gene at one end, perhaps through a read error. J is TRBJ2-5 and V is TRBV19, with 13 bases aligning to TRBD2. CDR1 and CDR2 (germline): LNHDA, SQIVND (reference sequence). The length of the CDR3 is 15 residues. The chain's CDR3 is CASSIGLAGAETQYF. The CDR3, as DNA: TGTGCCAGTAGCATAGGACTAGCGGGAGCCGAGACCCAGTACTTC.

Details on this clone: One junction end does not reproduce the germline sequence, and a read error may be involved. The chain is built from TRBV20-1 and TRBJ2-1; 8 bases are shared with TRBD2. The CDR3 runs to 11 residues. The germline V gene encodes CDR1 DFQATT and CDR2 SNEGSKA (reference sequence). CDR3 in amino acids: CSASVSSGWVF. As DNA, the CDR3 is TGCAGTGCTAGTGTCTCTAGCGGGTGGGTCTTC.

This chain joins TRBV5-8 and TRBJ1-5; a possible D gene is TRBD1 (5 bases). The V gene's germline CDR1 is SGHTS and CDR2 YDEGEE. V was clipped by 4 bases and J by 6 bases, with 17 bases between them. This CDR3 has 15 residues. Here the CDR3 reads CASSPGPGRGQPQHF. CDR3 nucleotide sequence: TGTGCCAGCAGCCCTGGGCCGGGGAGGGGTCAGCCCCAGCATTTT.

The rearrangement joins TRBV5-1 to TRBJ2-3, with unresolved D. V was clipped by 4 bases and J by 3 bases, with 12 bases between them. The CDR3 spans 14 residues. Germline values: CDR1 SGHRS, CDR2 YFSETQ. CDR3 sequence reads: CASSPDWSTDTQYF. CDR3 coding DNA: TGCGCCAGCAGCCCCGACTGGAGTACAGATACGCAGTATTTT.

The chain uses TRBV2 and TRBJ1-3, with D unclear. The CDR3 length is 11 residues. Looked up from germline, CDR1 is SNHLY and CDR2 is FYNNEI. V was cut by 8 bases and J by 2 bases, with 4 bases left in between. The CDR3: CASSAGNTIYF. DNA of the CDR3: TGTGCCAGCTCAGCTGGAAACACCATATATTTT.

The chain couples TRBV4-2 to TRBJ2-7; TRBD2 matches at 8 bases. The CDR3 covers 18 residues. V lost 0 bases and J lost 1; bases outside the gene matches: 11. CDR1 is LGHNA and CDR2 is YNFKEQ in the germline V gene. The CDR3 protein is CASSQDTQTSGLSYEQYF. The CDR3 region has the DNA TGTGCCAGCAGCCAAGACACTCAAACTAGCGGTCTGTCCTACGAGCAGTACTTC.

This sequence joins TRBV6-6 and TRBJ2-7; 10 bases match TRBD1. The CDR3 length is 15 residues. Germline CDR1 MNHNY, CDR2 SVGAGI (reference sequence). Trimming cost V 7 bases and J 3 bases; bases outside gene matches: 9. The CDR3 here is CASTPLGDRGYEQYF. The CDR3 coding sequence is TGTGCCAGCACTCCCCTAGGGGACAGGGGCTACGAGCAGTACTTC.

The chain couples TRBV10-2 to TRBJ1-1; D not resolved. Trimming took off 5 bases at V and 2 bases at J, with 15 bases between the two ends. Germline V gene sequence: CDR1 WSHSY, CDR2 SAAADI. CDR3 length equals 15 residues. The CDR3 is CASSLTVRTNTEAFF. The CDR3 DNA reads as TGCGCCAGCAGTCTTACAGTGAGAACCAACACTGAAGCTTTCTTT.

This chain connects TRBV3-1 (or the pseudogene TRBV3-2) to TRBJ1-2; weak D call: TRBD1 (6 bases). The germline V gene encodes CDR1 LGHDT and CDR2 YNNKEL (reference sequence). V lost 1 base to trimming and J lost 8 bases, with 17 bases between them. The CDR3 is made up of 15 amino acids. CDR3 region: CASSQASWGLGGYTF. CDR3 coding DNA: TGTGCCAGCAGCCAAGCCTCTTGGGGGCTCGGCGGCTACACCTTC.

The chain couples TRBV19 to TRBJ1-2, with D uncertain. Germline CDR1 and CDR2: LNHDA and SQIVND (reference sequence). There are 16 residues in the CDR3. V lost 3 bases and J lost 6, with 20 bases in between. The CDR3 protein is CASSMDVKGRLHGYTF. CDR3 nucleotide sequence: TGTGCCAGTAGTATGGATGTGAAAGGCAGACTCCATGGCTACACCTTC.

The chain is built from TRBV9 and TRBJ1-2; no firm D call. The germline V and J ends were trimmed by 0 bases and 4 bases, with 10 bases remaining between them. The CDR3 totals 14 residues. CDR1 SGDLS and CDR2 YYNGEE come from the germline V gene. CDR3 region: CASSVGVHFYGYTF. Here the CDR3 DNA reads TGTGCCAGCAGCGTAGGAGTTCATTTCTATGGCTACACCTTC.

The V gene is TRBV19, the J gene TRBJ2-7; a weak D match, TRBD2 (5 bases). The CDR3 spans 14 residues. V was shortened by 5 bases and J by 1 base, with 12 bases between the two germline ends. Looked up from germline, CDR1 is LNHDA and CDR2 is SQIVND (reference sequence). The CDR3 protein is CASSAPEVSYEQYF. The CDR3 DNA reads as TGTGCCAGTAGTGCTCCGGAGGTATCCTACGAGCAGTACTTC.

This clone was counted between two and nine times. This sequence joins TRBV5-8 and TRBJ1-5; 8 bases map to TRBD1. The germline gives CDR1 SGHTS, CDR2 YDEGEE. V gave up 2 bases and J gave up 6 bases; unmatched junction bases: 10. CDR3 length: 16 residues. The CDR3 is CASSLIPGTGSQPQHF. For the CDR3, the DNA is TGTGCCAGCAGCTTAATACCCGGGACAGGTTCTCAGCCCCAGCATTTT. The variable domain in full, completed from reference TRBV5-8 and TRBJ1-5, reads EAGVTQSPTHLIKTRGQQATLRCSPISGHTSVYWYQQALGLGLQFLLWYDEGEERNRGNFPPRFSGRQFPNYSSELNVNALELEDSALYLCASSLIPGTGSQPQHFGDGTRLSIL.

The J gene is TRBJ2-3, the V gene TRBV14; 9 nucleotides align to TRBD2. Trimming at V came to 3 bases and at J to 3 bases, leaving 10 bases not matched to a gene. The CDR3 spans 17 residues. Germline CDR1 SGHDN, CDR2 FVKESK. For the CDR3, the DNA is TGTGCCAGCAGCCACCGAAGGTTGCTAGCGGGGACAGATACGCAGTATTTT. Amino acid sequence: CASSHRRLLAGTDTQYF.

The chain combines TRBV28 with TRBJ2-5; D is perhaps TRBD1 (5 bases). Germline V gives CDR1 MDHEN, CDR2 SYDVKM. Trimming left V 2 bases short and J 5 bases short, with 21 bases between. This CDR3 is built from 17 residues. Here the CDR3 DNA reads TGTGCCAGCAGTTTAACCCTCTCAGGGTTCGGCGAGGAGACCCAGTACTTC. It specifies CASSLTLSGFGEETQYF.

This chain uses TRBV11-2 with TRBJ1-6, with D possibly matching TRBD1 (6 bases). V lost 5 bases and J lost 8, with 10 bases in between. CDR1 and CDR2 (germline): SGHAT, FQNNGV. The CDR3 has 13 residues. CDR3 sequence reads: CASSLYRDSPLHF. Here the CDR3 DNA reads TGTGCCAGCAGCCTTTACAGGGATTCACCCCTCCACTTT.

The rearrangement uses TRBV7-9 and TRBJ2-7, with D tentatively TRBD2 (6 bases). CDR1 is SEHNR and CDR2 is FQNEAQ in the germline V gene (reference sequence). CDR3 length: 14 residues. V lost 3 bases, J lost 1 base, and 10 bases lay in between. CDR3 DNA sequence: TGTGCCAGCAGCTTGCGGGACCAATCCTACGAGCAGTACTTC. Translation: CASSLRDQSYEQYF.

The chain carries TRBV6-5 and TRBJ1-1; the D gene is possibly TRBD1 (5 bases). The V gene lost 2 bases and the J gene lost 0 bases, with 13 bases spanning the gap. The CDR3 is 16 residues long. The germline CDR1 and CDR2 sequences are MNHEY and SVGAGI. The CDR3 coding sequence is TGTGCCAGCAGTTACAGCTCGGGGGGGGTGAACACTGAAGCTTTCTTT. Amino acids: CASSYSSGGVNTEAFF.

This chain joins TRBV20-1 and TRBJ1-1; 10 bases agree with TRBD1. Germline V gives CDR1 DFQATT, CDR2 SNEGSKA (reference sequence). The CDR3 is 11 amino acids. The CDR3 protein is CRDRGRPEAFF. CDR3 nucleotide sequence: TGCCGGGACAGGGGACGGCCTGAAGCTTTCTTT.

The V call is TRBV6-5, the J call TRBJ1-1; TRBD1 agrees at 7 bases. The V and J ends lost 6 bases and 4 bases, in that order; junction bases with no gene match: 5. The germline V gene has CDR1 MNHEY and CDR2 SVGAGI. The length of the CDR3 is 13 residues. CDR3 amino acids: CASRRQGTTEAFF. The CDR3 DNA reads TGTGCCAGCAGAAGACAGGGCACCACTGAAGCTTTCTTT.

This chain connects TRBV10-3 to TRBJ2-5; D gene ambiguous. The V gene lost 0 bases and the J gene lost 1 base, with 6 bases spanning the gap. The CDR3 extends over 14 amino acids. The V gene's germline CDR1 is ENHRY and CDR2 SYGVKD. The CDR3 loop is CAISESYSQETQYF. The CDR3 region has the DNA TGTGCCATCAGTGAGTCGTACAGCCAAGAGACCCAGTACTTC.